The 26 T cell receptor beta chains listed next were all sequenced from one sample in a study of T cell responses to AZD1222 COVID-19 vaccine. Sequenced by immunoSEQ multiplex PCR; TCRdb stores in-frame clones only, minus some. The table lists 77,000 or so clones, under 95% of them singletons. The sequenced sample was peripheral blood, obtained on day 0 of MenACWY control vaccination. The receptors stem from an adult in good health.

The gene calls are TRBV11-2 and TRBJ2-2, with TRBD1 matching 12 bases. The CDR3 is made up of 16 amino acids. The germline V gene has CDR1 SGHAT and CDR2 FQNNGV. J was trimmed by 6 bases and V by 3 bases; bases with no gene match: 5. In nucleotides, the CDR3 is TGTGCCAGCAGCTTTCGGGACAGGGGGCGCCCCGGGGAGCTGTTTTTT. Translation: CASSFRDRGRPGELFF.

V is TRBV4-3 and J is TRBJ2-1; D unclear. Germline V gives CDR1 LGHNA, CDR2 YSLEER. With 10 bases removed from V and 9 bases from J, the gap between germline ends came to 7 bases. The CDR3 spans 9 residues. The CDR3 loop is CATTGEQFF. In DNA, the CDR3 is TGCGCCACCACGGGTGAGCAGTTCTTC.

The CDR3 spells CASRLGQGGTDTQYF. For the CDR3, the DNA is TGTGCCAGCAGACTAGGACAGGGTGGCACAGATACGCAGTATTTT. The rearrangement uses TRBV2 and TRBJ2-3, with 8 positions matching TRBD1. The V gene end was trimmed by 6 bases and the J gene end by 1 base; junction bases not matched to a gene: 6. Germline values: CDR1 SNHLY, CDR2 FYNNEI. The CDR3 contains 15 residues.

The chain combines TRBV19 with TRBJ1-5; TRBD1 aligns across 9 bases. The CDR3 has 18 amino acids. Germline V gene lookup returns CDR1 LNHDA and CDR2 SQIVND (reference sequence). Trimming cost V 5 bases and J 3 bases; bases outside gene matches: 14. CDR3: CASSANIGQGSLNQPQHF. In DNA, the CDR3 is TGTGCCAGTAGTGCAAACATCGGACAGGGGAGTCTCAATCAGCCCCAGCATTTT.

V usage is TRBV19 and J usage is TRBJ2-1; 8 bases agree with TRBD2. J lost 4 bases, V lost 7 bases, and 9 bases had no gene match. Germline V gives CDR1 LNHDA, CDR2 SQIVND (reference sequence). This CDR3 region has 15 residues. The CDR3 protein is CASTPLAARYNEQFF. CDR3 coding DNA: TGTGCCAGTACTCCACTAGCGGCCCGTTACAATGAGCAGTTCTTC. Supplemented by reference TRBV19 and TRBJ2-1, the full variable domain reads DGGITQSPKYLFRKEGQNVTLSCEQNLNHDAMYWYRQDPGQGLRLIYYSQIVNDFQKGDIAEGYSVSREKKESFPLTVTSAQKNPTAFYLCASTPLAARYNEQFFGPGTRLTVL.

This clone appeared once. The chain employs TRBV4-3 and TRBJ1-6; a weak D match, TRBD1 (6 bases). The V gene lost 0 bases and the J gene lost 10 bases, with 10 bases spanning the gap. Looked up from germline, CDR1 is LGHNA and CDR2 is YSLEER. The CDR3 has 14 residues. In DNA form, the CDR3 reads TGCGCCAGCAGCCAAGATCAGCAGGGGTCACCCCTCCACTTT. It translates to CASSQDQQGSPLHF.

The rearrangement links TRBV5-1 to TRBJ2-2; 9 bases match TRBD1. The CDR3 consists of 16 residues. V shed 0 bases and J 3 bases; nucleotides not matched to a gene: 3. CDR1 and CDR2 from the germline V gene are SGHRS and YFSETQ. This chain's CDR3 is CASSLVGQGDTGELFF. The CDR3 DNA reads as TGCGCCAGCAGCTTGGTGGGACAGGGCGACACCGGGGAGCTGTTTTTT.

V usage is TRBV11-2 and J usage is TRBJ2-7; TRBD2 aligns across 7 bases. After removal of 6 bases from V and 3 bases from J, the junction contained 5 bases not matched to a gene. Germline V lookup: CDR1 SGHAT, CDR2 FQNNGV. The CDR3 runs 13 residues. CDR3 sequence (DNA): TGTGCCAGCAGGGAAAGCGGGGACTACGAGCAGTACTTC. It specifies CASRESGDYEQYF. The full variable domain, with the rest looked up from reference TRBV11-2 and TRBJ2-7, is EAGVAQSPRYKIIEKRQSVAFWCNPISGHATLYWYQQILGQGPKLLIQFQNNGVVDDSQLPKDRFSAERLKGVDSTLKIQPAKLEDSAVYLCASRESGDYEQYFGPGTRLTVT.

This chain links TRBV28 with TRBJ2-7; possible D gene TRBD1, 6 bases. Germline loops: CDR1 MDHEN, CDR2 SYDVKM. The CDR3 is made up of 13 amino acids. Trimming pared 7 bases from V and 2 bases from J, leaving 12 bases between. CDR3 bases: TGTGCCAGCATAGGGCAGGGGACCTACGAGCAGTACTTC. Translating gives CASIGQGTYEQYF.

The rearrangement joins TRBV28 to TRBJ1-5; D is uncertain. There are 12 residues in the CDR3. CDR1 is MDHEN, CDR2 SYDVKM, per germline. V was shortened by 5 bases and J by 7 bases, with 9 bases between the two germline ends. The chain's CDR3 is CASSPAVQPQHF. The DNA of the CDR3 is TGTGCCAGCAGTCCGGCGGTCCAGCCCCAGCATTTT.

This rearrangement joins TRBV6-2 or TRBV6-3 to TRBJ1-6; 9 nucleotides agree with TRBD1. CDR1 MNHEY and CDR2 SVGEGT come from the germline V gene. Unmatched junction bases numbered 6, after V lost 0 bases and J lost 9 bases. There are 16 residues in the CDR3. The DNA for the CDR3 is TGTGCCAGCAGTTACTCACAGGGGGCTACCCCTTCACCCCTCCACTTT. Translating it yields CASSYSQGATPSPLHF.

The CDR3 region has the DNA TGTGCCAGCAGTTTAGTCTCGACAGGTCTTGGCTACACCTTC. Its protein product is CASSLVSTGLGYTF. The genes are TRBV28 and TRBJ1-2; D might be TRBD1 (6 bases). CDR3 length: 14 amino acids. Trimming shortened V by 2 bases and J by 7 bases, and 14 bases separated the two germline ends. CDR1 and CDR2 from the germline V gene are MDHEN and SYDVKM.

The chain uses TRBV28 and TRBJ2-7; D uncertain. CDR3 length: 12 residues. CDR1 is MDHEN, CDR2 SYDVKM, per germline. Trimming removed 1 base from V and 2 bases from J, with 3 bases in between. The CDR3 DNA is TGTGCCAGCAGTTTATACCCCTACGAGCAGTACTTC. Translated, it gives CASSLYPYEQYF.

The chain couples TRBV24-1 to TRBJ2-3; 7 bases are shared with TRBD1. J lost 6 bases, V lost 5 bases, and 7 bases had no gene match. The CDR3 has 14 residues. The germline V gene encodes CDR1 KGHDR and CDR2 SFDVKD. The CDR3 sequence: CATSVAGQADTQYF. The CDR3 region has the DNA TGTGCCACCAGTGTCGCCGGACAGGCCGATACGCAGTATTTT.

J is TRBJ1-6 and V is TRBV3-1 (or the pseudogene TRBV3-2); D is possibly TRBD1 (5 bases). Germline CDR1 LGHDT, CDR2 YNNKEL (reference sequence). Trimming stripped 4 bases from V and 8 bases from J, with 9 bases between. The CDR3 is made up of 13 amino acids. In DNA, the CDR3 is TGTGCCAGCAGCCGACAGATTGATTCACCCCTCCACTTT. It encodes CASSRQIDSPLHF.

A single count supports this clone. The chain joins TRBV5-6 to TRBJ1-3; D not resolved. This CDR3 has 16 residues. Trimming took 1 base from V and 0 from J, leaving 11 bases between them. The germline V gene encodes CDR1 SGHDT and CDR2 YYEEEE. This CDR3 is CASSLFSGDSGNTIYF. The CDR3 nucleotides read TGTGCCAGCAGCTTGTTTTCAGGTGACTCTGGAAACACCATATATTTT. Filled out from reference TRBV5-6 and TRBJ1-3, the complete variable domain reads DAGVTQSPTHLIKTRGQQVTLRCSPKSGHDTVSWYQQALGQGPQFIFQYYEEEERQRGNFPDRFSGHQFPNYSSELNVNALLLGDSALYLCASSLFSGDSGNTIYFGEGSWLTVV.

The V call is TRBV29-1, the J call TRBJ1-4; no clear D gene. The CDR3 totals 12 residues. Germline lookup yields CDR1 SQVTM and CDR2 ANQGSEA. Trimming removed 5 bases at V and 4 bases at J, with 8 bases between. This CDR3 reads CSVKDRNEKLFF. CDR3 nucleotides: TGCAGCGTTAAGGACCGTAATGAAAAACTGTTTTTT.

V gene TRBV6-5 combines with J gene TRBJ2-7, with 9 bases fitting TRBD1. This CDR3 contains 13 residues. The ends lost 5 bases at V and 3 bases at J; junction bases unmatched: 2. Germline CDR1 is MNHEY and CDR2 is SVGAGI. The CDR3 region is CASSRTGDYEQYF. For the CDR3, the DNA is TGTGCCAGCAGTCGGACAGGGGACTACGAGCAGTACTTC.

The chain uses TRBV19 and TRBJ2-6, with 9 bases identical to TRBD1. The CDR3 loop spans 17 amino acids. The germline gives CDR1 LNHDA, CDR2 SQIVND (reference sequence). Trimming removed 4 bases from V and 0 bases from J; junction bases left unmatched: 4. DNA for the CDR3: TGTGCCAGTAGTACGGACAGGGGTGTCTCTGGGGCCAACGTCCTGACTTTC. Residues: CASSTDRGVSGANVLTF.

V gene TRBV10-2 combines with J gene TRBJ2-2; D is unclear. Per the germline V gene, CDR1 is WSHSY and CDR2 is SAAADI. This CDR3 has 14 amino acids. Trimming stripped 1 base from V and 4 bases from J, with 7 bases between. For the CDR3, the DNA is TGCGCCAGCAGTGAGTTTACGCTCACCGGGGAGCTGTTTTTT. Residues: CASSEFTLTGELFF.

The chain recombines TRBV19 with TRBJ1-1, with TRBD1 identical over 9 bases. The CDR3 spans 14 residues. Losses at the gene ends were 3 bases for V and 3 bases for J; bases not matched to a gene: 2. Germline assignment: CDR1 LNHDA and CDR2 SQIVND (reference sequence). CDR3 in DNA: TGTGCCAGTAGTATCCGGGACAGGGACACTGAAGCTTTCTTT. Residues: CASSIRDRDTEAFF.

The chain couples TRBV28 to TRBJ2-7, with TRBD2 matching over 9 bases. V trimming: 2 bases; J trimming: 8 bases; junction bases outside the gene matches: 7. The V gene's germline CDR1 is MDHEN and CDR2 SYDVKM. CDR3 length: 14 amino acids. The CDR3 nucleotides read TGTGCCAGCAGTTTAGAAGCGGGAGGCCTACAGCAGTACTTC. As protein: CASSLEAGGLQQYF.

CDR3 sequence: CASSRTGGSYEQYF. The CDR3, as DNA: TGCGCCAGCAGCAGGACAGGGGGCAGTTACGAGCAGTACTTC. V gene TRBV5-1 combines with J gene TRBJ2-7; 11 bases are a match to TRBD1. V shed 4 bases and J 4 bases; nucleotides not matched to a gene: 4. The germline CDR1 and CDR2 sequences are SGHRS and YFSETQ. The CDR3 is made up of 14 amino acids.

V gene TRBV6-4 combines with J gene TRBJ1-2; TRBD1 matches at 12 bases. The CDR3 totals 13 residues. Germline-derived CDR1 and CDR2 are MRHNA and SNTAGT. V trimming: 5 bases; J trimming: 8 bases; junction bases outside the gene matches: 3. As DNA, the CDR3 is TGTGCCAGCAGTCGGGACAGGGGGCGAGGCTACACCTTC. It specifies CASSRDRGRGYTF.

Points on this clone: Other DNA sequences in the sample encode the same CDR3. The chain uses TRBV28 and TRBJ1-2, with D unclear. The CDR3 covers 12 residues. Germline CDR1 is MDHEN and CDR2 is SYDVKM. V was shortened by 2 bases and J by 8 bases, with 9 bases between the two germline ends. CDR3 residues: CASSLGGYGYTF. For the CDR3, the DNA is TGTGCCAGCAGTTTAGGAGGGTACGGCTACACCTTC.

V is TRBV6-2 or TRBV6-3 and J is TRBJ2-7, with D perhaps matching TRBD1 (6 bases). Trimming took 4 bases from V and 1 from J, leaving 11 bases between them. This CDR3 spans 14 amino acids. The germline V gene encodes CDR1 MNHEY and CDR2 SVGEGT. As DNA, the CDR3 is TGTGCCAGCAGTTTACGAGGACAGTCCTACGAGCAGTACTTC. This gives the protein CASSLRGQSYEQYF.